This TCR beta chain was identified during a study of blood T cell repertoires in COVID-19. Original analysis: Reference gene primer amplification gave nucleated cell count estimates. Only in-frame clones appear in the TCRdb table, and some are missing; sequencing was by immunoSEQ multiplex PCR. V, J and clone size were drawn from that table, and D and trimming were deduced from the DNA. The top ten hold 2.8% of the sample, which has about 160,000 clones, about three quarters seen once. The germline V gene encodes CDR1 PRHDT and CDR2 FYEKMQ (reference sequence). V gave up 1 base and J gave up 2 bases; unmatched junction bases: 11. This CDR3 is built from 20 residues.

The specimen was peripheral blood. The TCR originated in a man in his 70s with acute or convalescent COVID-19. The V gene is TRBV13, the J gene TRBJ2-5, with TRBD2 matching over 15 bases. The CDR3: CASSLVGLAGGLGLQETQYF. CDR3 sequence (DNA): TGTGCCAGCAGCTTAGTTGGACTAGCGGGGGGGCTGGGTTTACAAGAGACCCAGTACTTC.